This T cell receptor beta chain was found in a study of prognosis after radiotherapy for stage I lung cancer. Study details: A biologically effective dose of at least 100 Gy came via 3-5 SBRT fractions.

In its sample, this clonotype was seen many times. Antigen specificity is unknown. Study results and caveats: A drop in unique TCR clone counts was seen after stereotactic body radiation therapy, median around 10,000 versus 6,500. After stereotactic body radiation therapy, patients with later distant metastases showed lower Shannon entropy.

J gave up 1 base and V 0 bases, and 6 bases lay outside the gene matches. Germline assignment: CDR1 SGHRS and CDR2 YFSETQ. The CDR3 contains 16 residues. CDR3 of TCR beta was amplified from genomic DNA via a two-round multiplex PCR. Specific primers for each TRBV and TRBJ gene were what first-round PCR used. MiXCR was run by TCRdb on the multiplex PCR reads, yielding one entry per CDR3 protein. In the table there are some 56,000 distinct CDR3 sequences, more than 20% of which are singletons. The receptor was isolated from a donor of 50 years or more with non-small cell lung cancer. The V gene is TRBV5-1, the J gene TRBJ1-1; 7 bases agree with TRBD1. Sequencing was performed on PBMCs, taken before or after stereotactic body radiation therapy (not recorded which). The CDR3 DNA reads as TGCGCCAGCAGCTTGGAAGGGGGCGCATGGAACACTGAAGCTTTCTTT. Its protein product is CASSLEGGAWNTEAFF.